These T cell receptor beta chains were read from a single sample in a study of T cell repertoires in cytomegalovirus infection. One entry per CDR3 protein results from TCRdb running MiXCR on the reads. The table lists approximately 100,000 distinct CDR3 sequences, 23% of them singletons. The specimen sequenced was CD8+ T cells from PBMCs. The receptor set was obtained from a human donor in good health (CMV status not recorded). Some clones in this sample may be carry-over from other donors' samples. The CDR3 runs from the conserved cysteine through the conserved F or W. A D gene is named only where the DNA matches it firmly. The size entry is marked missing in some rows and otherwise reads once, few, many or a size class.

TRBD1,TRBV7-8,many,TRBJ1-4,TGTGCCAGCAGCTTACCTACAGGGGAAGATGAAAAACTGTTTTTT,CASSLPTGEDEKLFF
.,TRBV12-3/TRBV12-4,.,TRBJ2-5,TGTGCCAGCAGTCCCAAAGAGACCCAGTACTTC,CASSPKETQYF
.,TRBV6-6,.,TRBJ2-2,TGTGCCAGCAGTCGGGGGGAGGGGGAAACCACCGGGGAGCTGTTTTTT,CASSRGEGETTGELFF
TRBD2,TRBV27,many,TRBJ2-5,TGTGCCAGCAGTTTAATTAGCGGGGGGCCTCAAGAGACCCAGTACTTC,CASSLISGGPQETQYF
.,TRBV6-5,many,TRBJ2-7,TGTGCCAGCAGTTACTCCGGGTATTCGAGCTCCTACGAGCAGTACTTC,CASSYSGYSSSYEQYF
.,TRBV27,many,TRBJ2-7,TGTGCCAGCAGGCGCCTCGATGGCGGGGGCCACTACGAGCAGTACTTC,CASRRLDGGGHYEQYF
TRBD1,TRBV9,.,TRBJ1-1,TGTGCCAGCAGCCCAGGGGGAGGGCCTGAAGCTTTCTTT,CASSPGGGPEAFF
.,TRBV7-4,.,TRBJ1-4,TGTGCCAACAGCCCCCAGACGCCAACTAATGAAAAACTGTTTTTT,CANSPQTPTNEKLFF
.,TRBV7-2,many,TRBJ2-3,TGTGCCAGCAGCTTACGAGGGGCCACAGATACGCAGTATTTT,CASSLRGATDTQYF
.,TRBV6-2/TRBV6-3,few,TRBJ1-1,TGTGCCACCGGGTGGAATTGGGCTTTCTTT,CATGWNWAFF
.,TRBV6-1,.,TRBJ1-2,TGTGCCAGCAGTGAATTCAGGGGATCTAACTATGGCTACACCTTC,CASSEFRGSNYGYTF
TRBD1,TRBV7-8,many,TRBJ1-1,TGTGCCAGCAGCGCTAGACAGGGGAGGGGGACTGAAGCTTTCTTT,CASSARQGRGTEAFF
.,TRBV27,few,TRBJ1-1,TGTGCCAGCAGTTGGCTGATGAACACTGAAGCTTTCTTT,CASSWLMNTEAFF
TRBD1,TRBV3-1,.,TRBJ1-4,TGTGCCAGCAGCCAAGATAGGGACAGGGGGATAAATGAAAAACTGTTTTTT,CASSQDRDRGINEKLFF
.,TRBV5-5,few,TRBJ1-1,TGTGCCAGCAGCTTTCTGAAATTGGGCACTGAAGCTTTCTTT,CASSFLKLGTEAFF
.,TRBV27,few,TRBJ2-5,TGTGCCAGCAGTTTACTTGGTAGCCGGGAGACCCAGTACTTC,CASSLLGSRETQYF
.,TRBV6-2/TRBV6-3,.,TRBJ1-1,TGTGCCAGCAGTTACACAGTTGGGAGCACTGAAGCTTTCTTT,CASSYTVGSTEAFF
TRBD1,TRBV6-2/TRBV6-3,.,TRBJ1-2,TGTGCCAGCAGTGACAGGGGACAACTCTATGGCTACACCTTC,CASSDRGQLYGYTF
TRBD1,TRBV15,.,TRBJ2-2,TGTGCCACCAGCGTCGACAGGGATACCGGGGAGCTGTTTTTT,CATSVDRDTGELFF
TRBD1,TRBV28,few,TRBJ2-7,TGTGCCAGCCTTAGACAGGGAACCTCCTACGAGCAGTACTTC,CASLRQGTSYEQYF
.,TRBV27,.,TRBJ1-5,TGTGCCAGCAGTTATGGGAGCAATCAGCCCCAGCATTTT,CASSYGSNQPQHF
.,TRBV28,few,TRBJ2-7,TGTGCCAGCAGTCCACTTAATACTTGGAGCTCCTACGAGCAGTACTTC,CASSPLNTWSSYEQYF
TRBD1,TRBV25-1,few,TRBJ2-2,TGTGCCAGCAGTGGATGGACAGGGCACACCGGGGAGCTGTTTTTT,CASSGWTGHTGELFF
.,TRBV20-1,.,TRBJ1-1,TGCAGTGCTAGAGATCTCTCGGAAGGGTTCACTGAAGCTTTCTTT,CSARDLSEGFTEAFF
TRBD2,TRBV7-6,.,TRBJ2-2,TGTGCCAGCAGCCTGGATAGCGGGAGCAAGGTCGGGGAGCTGTTTTTT,CASSLDSGSKVGELFF
.,TRBV12-3/TRBV12-4,few,TRBJ1-1,TGTGCCAGCAGTTGGTCTGGCACTGAAGCTTTCTTT,CASSWSGTEAFF
.,TRBV11-2,.,TRBJ2-7,TGTGCCAGCAGCTTAATGAAGAAGACCGGGACCTACGAGCAGTACTTC,CASSLMKKTGTYEQYF
.,TRBV7-9,.,TRBJ1-5,TGTGCCAGCAGCCGCGCAGGGAGCGGCAATCAGCCCCAGCATTTT,CASSRAGSGNQPQHF
.,TRBV7-2,few,TRBJ1-2,TGTGCCAGCAGCTTAAACGGGTTCGGCTACACCTTC,CASSLNGFGYTF
TRBD2,TRBV19,.,TRBJ2-3,TGTGCCAGTAGTATATCACTAGCGGGAACAGATACGCAGTATTTT,CASSISLAGTDTQYF
.,TRBV20-1,.,TRBJ2-1,TGCAGTGCTATTGGAACAGCCACCTACAATGAGCAGTTCTTC,CSAIGTATYNEQFF
TRBD2,TRBV7-2,.,TRBJ2-7,TGTGCCAGCAGCCCCGGAAAGGGGACTAGGTTTCGCGAGCAGTACTTC,CASSPGKGTRFREQYF
.,TRBV20-1,few,TRBJ1-1,TGCAGTGCTCCGGAGGTTTTGAACACTGAAGCTTTCTTT,CSAPEVLNTEAFF